This T cell receptor beta chain was retrieved from a study of T cell responses to AZD1222 COVID-19 vaccine. Overall study findings and caveats: Most donors were white British, females outnumbered males, and clonal diversity was possibly underestimated. Spike-specific TCR breadth and depth were elevated following two AZD1222 doses. The study found vaccine-associated CD4 TCRs spanning spike, dominant at 160-218 and 743-854. Reportedly, nearly half of unique spike TCRs recognized epitopes outside B.1.351/B.1.1.7 mutations.

Of note for this clone: The antigen is undetermined.

Looked up from germline, CDR1 is MNHEY and CDR2 is SVGAGI. Losses at the gene ends were 10 bases for V and 6 bases for J; bases not matched to a gene: 6. The CDR3 has 13 residues. TCRdb keeps only in-frame clones here, not all; method: immunoSEQ multiplex PCR. The table has 65,000 to 95,000 clones, 80% to 90% seen once. The V and J genes are TRBV6-5 and TRBJ1-5; 10 positions match TRBD1. Sequencing used peripheral blood, obtained 28 days after the second AZD1222 dose. This sequence was found in an adult who received the AZD1222 COVID-19 vaccine. CDR3 sequence (DNA): TGTGCCACGATGACAGGGGGCCGTCAGCCCCAGCATTTT. As protein: CATMTGGRQPQHF.